A single sample gave rise to the 8 T cell receptor beta chains below, sequenced in a study of blood T cell repertoires in COVID-19. Profiled with immunoSEQ multiplex PCR; TCRdb holds only in-frame clones, not every one. The sample holds around 260,000 clones, approximately 89% seen once. The specimen sequenced was peripheral blood. These receptors were collected from a man aged 35 to 55 who had recovered from COVID-19.

The chain uses TRBV6-1 and TRBJ2-3, with 8 bases identical to TRBD1. This CDR3 is built from 15 residues. Losses at the gene ends were 1 base for V and 10 bases for J; bases not matched to a gene: 10. Germline V lookup: CDR1 MNHNS, CDR2 SASEGT. The CDR3 sequence: CASSEGRGQTMAQYF. In DNA form, the CDR3 reads TGTGCCAGCAGTGAAGGCAGGGGGCAAACAATGGCGCAGTATTTT.

This chain connects TRBV18 to TRBJ1-2; maybe TRBD1 (5 bases). The germline V gene has CDR1 KGHSH and CDR2 LQKENI. This CDR3 has 16 residues. Trimming shortened V by 3 bases and J by 0 bases, and 14 bases separated the two germline ends. In DNA, the CDR3 is TGTGCCAGCTCACCCTCTAAGGGGCCTCCTAACTATGGCTACACCTTC. Translation gives CASSPSKGPPNYGYTF.

The chain combines TRBV9 with TRBJ2-2; TRBD2 is a possible D gene (5 bases). This CDR3 has 14 amino acids. Germline-derived CDR1 and CDR2 are SGDLS and YYNGEE. Trimming stripped 3 bases from V and 7 bases from J, with 13 bases between. The CDR3 sequence is CASSAWVAGGELFF. The CDR3 nucleotides read TGTGCCAGCAGCGCCTGGGTGGCGGGCGGGGAGCTGTTTTTT.

This chain joins TRBV7-2 and TRBJ2-7; 9 bases align to TRBD1. CDR1 SGHTA and CDR2 FQGNSA come from the germline V gene. This CDR3 region has 15 residues. The J segment lost 3 bases and the V segment lost 2 bases, leaving 5 bases of the junction unmatched. CDR3 protein: CASSLKGQGYYEQYF. CDR3 sequence (DNA): TGTGCCAGCAGCTTAAAGGGACAGGGCTACTACGAGCAGTACTTC.

V gene TRBV5-1 combines with J gene TRBJ2-7; 15 bases agree with TRBD2. V dropped 6 bases and J dropped 5; count of bases not matched to a gene: 15. Per germline, CDR1 SGHRS and CDR2 YFSETQ. The CDR3 contains 18 residues. The CDR3 is CASNGGLAGGKGTDEQYF. The CDR3 nucleotides are TGCGCCAGCAACGGGGGACTAGCGGGAGGTAAGGGAACGGACGAGCAGTACTTC.

V is TRBV29-1 and J is TRBJ1-2, with 9 positions matching TRBD1. Unmatched junction bases numbered 0, after V lost 0 bases and J lost 4 bases. The CDR3 extends over 13 amino acids. Germline CDR1 is SQVTM and CDR2 is ANQGSEA. The CDR3, as DNA: TGCAGCGTTGAAGAGGACAGGGGCTATGGCTACACCTTC. Translation: CSVEEDRGYGYTF. Based on the CDR3 plus reference TRBV29-1 and TRBJ1-2, the full variable domain is SAVISQKPSRDICQRGTSLTIQCQVDSQVTMMFWYRQQPGQSLTLIATANQGSEATYESGFVIDKFPISRPNLTFSTLTVSNMSPEDSSIYLCSVEEDRGYGYTFGSGTRLTVV.

The chain is built from TRBV6-5 and TRBJ1-1, with 7 positions matching TRBD1. Germline-derived CDR1 and CDR2 are MNHEY and SVGAGI. The trim removed 3 bases at V and 4 bases at J, leaving 11 bases unmatched. This CDR3 comprises 16 residues. The CDR3 loop is CASSYMGAGGGTEAFF. CDR3 nucleotides: TGTGCCAGCAGTTATATGGGGGCAGGGGGAGGCACTGAAGCTTTCTTT.

This clone was seen a single time. The chain joins TRBV25-1 to TRBJ2-1; no clear D gene. This CDR3 has 13 residues. The germline CDR1 and CDR2 sequences are MGHDK and SYGVNS. V lost 3 bases and J lost 6, with 9 bases in between. The CDR3 coding sequence is TGTGCCAGCAGTGACCGTCCCCCCAATGAGCAGTTCTTC. This gives the protein CASSDRPPNEQFF.